This TCR beta chain is from a study of beta chain features in type 1 diabetes. Study in general: No patient-donor differences in age, gender, total cells or subset yield. Broader study findings: Moderate but significant shortening of TCRB CDR3s was recorded in all four CD4+ subsets from Type 1 diabetes patients. Individuals with type 1 diabetes displayed fewer insertions and more deletions at VDJ junctions.

Every donor had blood drawn once into heparin, approximately 110 mL on average. Regarding this clone: Antigen specificity is unknown.

Sequenced material consisted of expressed TCRB transcripts (all of the isolated RNA was reverse transcribed). TCRdb keeps only in-frame clones here, not all; method: immunoSEQ multiplex PCR. The sample carries approximately 200,000 clones, 9% to 10% recorded once. Source material: naive CD4+ T cells from blood. This clonotype was sampled from a woman under 30 in good health.

The CDR3 bases are TGTGCCAGCAGCCCCACCCCGGGACAGGGAAGGGGCTACACCTTC. It translates to CASSPTPGQGRGYTF. The chain links TRBV11-2 to TRBJ1-2, with 9 nucleotides matching TRBD1. Germline CDR1 reads SGHAT; CDR2 reads FQNNGV. V was pared by 5 bases and J by 8 bases, with 12 bases of the junction left unmatched. The CDR3 has 15 residues.